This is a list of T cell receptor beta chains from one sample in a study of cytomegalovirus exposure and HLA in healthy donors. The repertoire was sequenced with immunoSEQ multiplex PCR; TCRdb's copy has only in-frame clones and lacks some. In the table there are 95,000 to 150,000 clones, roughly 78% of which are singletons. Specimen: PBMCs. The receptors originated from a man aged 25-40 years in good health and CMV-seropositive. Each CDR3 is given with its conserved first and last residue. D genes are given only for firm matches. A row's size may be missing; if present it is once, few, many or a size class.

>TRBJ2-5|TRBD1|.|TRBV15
TGTGCCACCAGCAGCAGACAGGGACAAGAGACCCAGTACTTC
CATSSRQGQETQYF
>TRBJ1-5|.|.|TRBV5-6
TGTGCCAGCAGCTTGGGCCTGGGTCCCGGGAATCAGCCCCAGCATTTT
CASSLGLGPGNQPQHF
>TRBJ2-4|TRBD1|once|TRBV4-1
TGCGCCAGCAGCCAAGCCGGGACAGGGGTTCAGGCCAAAAACATTCAGTACTTC
CASSQAGTGVQAKNIQYF
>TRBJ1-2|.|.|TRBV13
TGTGCCAGCAGCTACGGGAACTTGTATGGCTACACCTTC
CASSYGNLYGYTF
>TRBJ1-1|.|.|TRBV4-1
TGCGCCAGCAGCCAAGAGGCCGGGTTCGGGGCTGAAGCTTTCTTT
CASSQEAGFGAEAFF
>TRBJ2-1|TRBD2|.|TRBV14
TGTGCCAGCAGCCAATCCGGACTAGCGGGCTTGAGCTCCTACAATGAGCAGTTCTTC
CASSQSGLAGLSSYNEQFF
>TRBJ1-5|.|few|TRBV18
TGTGCCAGCTCACCACAACGGGGCAATCAGCCCCAGCATTTT
CASSPQRGNQPQHF
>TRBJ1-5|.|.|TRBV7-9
TGTGCCAGCAGTCTCGGCGGGGGAGCTGGGGAGCCCCAGCATTTT
CASSLGGGAGEPQHF
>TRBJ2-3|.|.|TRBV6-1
TGTGCCAGCAGTTCCGTGGTCGGGGTAACAGATACGCAGTATTTT
CASSSVVGVTDTQYF
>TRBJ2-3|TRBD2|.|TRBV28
TGTGCCAGCAGTCCGCCTCTAGCGGGGGGCACAGATACGCAGTATTTT
CASSPPLAGGTDTQYF
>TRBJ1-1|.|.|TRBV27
TGTGCCAGCAGTTTCAGCGGGGGGGCGAACACTGAAGCTTTCTTT
CASSFSGGANTEAFF
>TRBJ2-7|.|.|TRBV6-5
TGTGCCAGCAGTCAGGGGTTTGGGAGCTCCTACGAGCAGTACTTC
CASSQGFGSSYEQYF
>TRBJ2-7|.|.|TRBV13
TGTGCCAGCAGCTTATATGGAGTGGGCTACGAGCAGTACTTC
CASSLYGVGYEQYF